The 30 T cell receptor beta chains in this list originate from one sample, sequenced in a study of human T cells and chemical hapten exposure. As for time point: pre-sensitization, week 0. Treatment: therapeutic diphenylcyclopropenone sensitization with weekly scalp DPC. TCRdb reprocessed the RACE reads via MiXCR and lists one record per CDR3 protein. The sample includes around 42,000 distinct CDR3 sequences, around 11% of them seen just once. Specimen: whole blood, collected in connection with sensitization to the hapten diphenylcyclopropenone (DPC). These receptors all come from a woman aged 25 to 45 with alopecia areata. Some clones in this sample may be carry-over from other donors' samples.

This clonotype has at least ten counts. The chain uses TRBV28 and TRBJ1-2; D call uncertain. V dropped 5 bases and J dropped 10 bases, with 26 bases sitting between them. Germline V lookup: CDR1 MDHEN, CDR2 SYDVKM. The CDR3 extends over 16 amino acids. The CDR3 bases are TGTGCCAGCAGTCCCGCGTTTAGCGGCCAATCTTGGATCTACACCTTC. It specifies CASSPAFSGQSWIYTF.

This clonotype was recorded only once. The chain couples TRBV28 to TRBJ2-3, with D possibly being TRBD1 or TRBD2 (5 bases each). V dropped 6 bases and J dropped 9 bases, with 16 bases sitting between them. This CDR3 region has 13 residues. Germline CDR1 is MDHEN and CDR2 is SYDVKM. The CDR3, as DNA: TGTGCCAGCAGACCCTTTGGGGGTATCACGCAGTATTTT. Its protein is CASRPFGGITQYF.

This clonotype was observed at least ten times. This chain joins TRBV5-6 and TRBJ1-5, with D tentatively TRBD1 (5 bases). This CDR3 region has 15 residues. V lost 1 base to trimming and J lost 3 bases, with 11 bases between them. Germline CDR1 and CDR2: SGHDT and YYEEEE. The CDR3 here is CASSLLGVVNQPQHF. CDR3 bases: TGTGCCAGCAGCTTGTTGGGGGTAGTCAATCAGCCCCAGCATTTT.

The chain couples TRBV27 to TRBJ1-1; D is ambiguous. The CDR3 is 14 amino acids. Germline assignment: CDR1 MNHEY and CDR2 SMNVEV (reference sequence). The V end lost 1 base, the J end lost 6 bases, and 12 bases lay between the germline ends. The CDR3 nucleotides read TGTGCCAGCAGTTTATTTTTCGGGAGCGCTGAAGCTTTCTTT. Its protein is CASSLFFGSAEAFF.

This clonotype showed up many times. The rearrangement links TRBV4-2 to TRBJ2-1; 11 bases fit TRBD2. V shed 4 bases and J 5 bases; nucleotides not matched to a gene: 13. CDR3 length: 18 residues. Germline-derived CDR1 and CDR2 are LGHNA and YNFKEQ. The CDR3 is CASSLEGLGLAVNNEQFF. The CDR3 DNA is TGTGCCAGCAGCCTTGAGGGGCTGGGACTAGCGGTTAACAATGAGCAGTTCTTC.

The chain is built from TRBV19 and TRBJ2-5; 9 bases align to TRBD2. V lost 5 bases, J lost 1 base, and 5 bases stayed unmatched. CDR3 length: 15 amino acids. Germline V gene data show CDR1 as LNHDA and CDR2 as SQIVND (reference sequence). The CDR3 sequence: CASSSGTSSQETQYF. The CDR3, as DNA: TGTGCCAGTAGTTCCGGGACTAGCAGCCAAGAGACCCAGTACTTC.

This clonotype was seen only a few times. The chain employs TRBV2 and TRBJ1-5; TRBD1 is a possible D gene (6 bases). The CDR3 runs 16 residues. Germline CDR1 and CDR2: SNHLY and FYNNEI. Trimming removed 6 bases from V and 0 bases from J, with 15 bases in between. The CDR3 bases are TGTGCCAGCAGAAGGGGGGCGGGCTATAGCAATCAGCCCCAGCATTTT. This encodes CASRRGAGYSNQPQHF.

This sequence joins TRBV20-1 and TRBJ1-4; D might be TRBD1 (5 bases). CDR1 and CDR2 from the germline V gene are DFQATT and SNEGSKA (reference sequence). The CDR3 covers 13 residues. V lost 5 bases to trimming and J lost 8 bases, with 15 bases between them. The CDR3: CSAGGVEAEKLFF. CDR3 sequence (DNA): TGCAGTGCTGGAGGGGTCGAGGCGGAAAAACTGTTTTTT.

V gene TRBV3-1 combines with J gene TRBJ2-1; D unclear. Per the germline V gene, CDR1 is LGHDT and CDR2 is YNNKEL (reference sequence). V dropped 1 base and J dropped 13 bases, with 11 bases sitting between them. The CDR3 has 12 residues. CDR3 nucleotide sequence: TGTGCCAGCAGCCAAGCCCTAGGGATACAGTTCTTC. Protein product: CASSQALGIQFF.

This rearrangement joins TRBV5-1 to TRBJ2-1; D is undetermined. The CDR3 sequence is 13 residues long. V was trimmed by 0 bases and J by 2 bases, leaving 3 bases between them. Germline CDR1 is SGHRS and CDR2 is YFSETQ. The CDR3 sequence: CASSLETYNEQFF. The CDR3 region has the DNA TGCGCCAGCAGCTTGGAGACCTACAATGAGCAGTTCTTC.

The chain links TRBV20-1 to TRBJ2-3; 14 bases align to TRBD2. The CDR3 has 16 amino acids. V was pared by 3 bases and J by 4 bases, with 6 bases of the junction left unmatched. Per germline, CDR1 DFQATT and CDR2 SNEGSKA (reference sequence). This CDR3 reads CSASRLAGGTADTQYF. The CDR3 DNA follows: TGCAGTGCTAGCCGACTAGCGGGAGGGACGGCAGATACGCAGTATTTT.

The V gene is TRBV7-9, the J gene TRBJ2-7, with D perhaps matching TRBD1 (6 bases). V shed 3 bases and J shed 5 bases, with 17 bases lying between them. The germline V gene has CDR1 SEHNR and CDR2 FQNEAQ (reference sequence). The CDR3 is 15 amino acids. CDR3 residues: CASSFSGTNPNEQYF. As DNA, the CDR3 is TGTGCCAGCAGCTTCTCCGGGACAAACCCTAACGAGCAGTACTTC. Full variable domain (outside the CDR3, taken from reference TRBV7-9 and TRBJ2-7): DTGVSQNPRHKITKRGQNVTFRCDPISEHNRLYWYRQTLGQGPEFLTYFQNEAQLEKSRLLSDRFSAERPKGSFSTLEIQRTEQGDSAMYLCASSFSGTNPNEQYFGPGTRLTVT.

This clonotype was counted ten times or more. The rearrangement uses TRBV3-1 and TRBJ1-2; possibly TRBD1 for D (6 bases). Germline V gene lookup returns CDR1 LGHDT and CDR2 YNNKEL (reference sequence). The ends were cut back, 6 bases at V and 4 bases at J, with 9 bases in the middle. The CDR3 totals 12 residues. The CDR3 sequence is CASRDRSYGYTF. DNA for the CDR3: TGTGCCAGCAGAGACAGGAGCTATGGCTACACCTTC.

The chain links TRBV5-1 to TRBJ2-3, with TRBD2 matching over 12 bases. The germline gives CDR1 SGHRS, CDR2 YFSETQ. The CDR3 sequence is 15 residues long. V lost 4 bases and J lost 4; bases outside the gene matches: 4. The CDR3 sequence is CASSTRLAGADTQYF. The CDR3 nucleotides read TGCGCCAGCAGCACCAGACTAGCGGGAGCAGATACGCAGTATTTT.

This clonotype was detected only once. A much more abundant neighbour one base away suggests this may be a read error. CDR3 bases: TGTGCCAGCAGCTTAGCCGGGACTAGCGGGATTGATGGGCAGTTCTTC. Encoded protein: CASSLAGTSGIDGQFF. The chain joins TRBV7-8 to TRBJ2-1; 13 bases map to TRBD2. V was pared by 0 bases and J by 12 bases, with 8 bases of the junction left unmatched. The germline gives CDR1 SGHVS, CDR2 FQNEAQ. The CDR3 is 16 residues long.

About this clonotype itself: A much larger clone differs by one base, so this may be a read error. The chain links TRBV7-2 to TRBJ1-3, with TRBD1 matching 8 bases. The CDR3 is 18 residues long. Germline trimming cut 6 bases from V and 0 bases from J; bases unmatched to any gene: 13. Germline CDR1 is SGHTA and CDR2 is FQGNSA. The CDR3 nucleotides read TGTGCCAGCAGAGAGTATGGGGGGACAGGCAACTCTGGAAACACCATATATTTT. Amino acid sequence: CASREYGGTGNSGNTIYF.

There are many counts of this clonotype. V is TRBV7-9 and J is TRBJ2-1; D uncertain. Between the trimmed V and J ends, which lost 8 bases and 8 bases, there was a span of 22 bases. CDR1 SEHNR and CDR2 FQNEAQ come from the germline V gene (reference sequence). The length of the CDR3 is 15 residues. CDR3 nucleotides: TGTGCCAGCGCTTCAGGTCCGGGTTTACTGGATGAGCAGTTCTTC. The encoded protein is CASASGPGLLDEQFF.

Ten or more counts support this clonotype. V and J are TRBV18 and TRBJ1-3; D gene ambiguous. This CDR3 contains 17 residues. Trimming stripped 5 bases from V and 0 bases from J, with 17 bases between. The germline gives CDR1 KGHSH, CDR2 LQKENI. DNA for the CDR3: TGTGCCAGCTCATCCGTCTCATCTCCGATCTCTGGAAACACCATATATTTT. It translates to CASSSVSSPISGNTIYF.

This chain links TRBV7-3 with TRBJ2-3; no reliable D call. CDR1 and CDR2 (germline): SGHTA, FQGTGA. The CDR3 spans 14 residues. Trimming shortened V by 4 bases and J by 5 bases, and 13 bases separated the two germline ends. CDR3 region: CASSSRSAGDTQYF. The CDR3 bases are TGTGCCAGCAGCTCCCGGTCAGCCGGAGATACGCAGTATTTT.

Here the CDR3 DNA reads TGTGCCAGCAGCTTGGGACTGTCAGAGACCCAGTACTTC. This translates into CASSLGLSETQYF. This chain uses TRBV5-8 with TRBJ2-5; no reliable D call. The CDR3 is 13 residues long. The ends were cut back, 0 bases at V and 4 bases at J, with 7 bases in the middle. The V gene's germline CDR1 is SGHTS and CDR2 YDEGEE.

This clonotype was seen a handful of times. The V and J genes are TRBV4-1 and TRBJ2-2; D ambiguous. CDR1 is MGHRA and CDR2 is YSYEKL in the germline V gene. The length of the CDR3 is 14 residues. V was cut by 3 bases and J by 5 bases, with 10 bases left in between. CDR3: CASSQGALTGELFF. CDR3 in DNA: TGCGCCAGCAGCCAGGGTGCGTTAACCGGGGAGCTGTTTTTT.

The rearrangement links TRBV6-5 to TRBJ2-7; 10 bases line up with TRBD2. V trimming: 2 bases; J trimming: 3 bases; junction bases outside the gene matches: 4. The CDR3 runs to 15 residues. Germline V gene lookup returns CDR1 MNHEY and CDR2 SVGAGI. The CDR3 here is CASSYELAGNYEQYF. The CDR3 DNA sequence: TGTGCCAGCAGTTACGAACTAGCGGGGAACTACGAGCAGTACTTC.

This clonotype was detected a few times. The V and J genes are TRBV12-3 or TRBV12-4 and TRBJ1-5; maybe TRBD1 (6 bases). The V end was cut by 6 bases, the J end by 5 bases, with 23 bases between. The CDR3 length is 17 residues. Here the CDR3 DNA reads TGTGCCAGCAGCCCAAGACCCACAGGGAACTTGGATCAGCCCCAGCATTTT. It translates to CASSPRPTGNLDQPQHF.

The sample holds a few counts of this clonotype. The chain couples TRBV11-3 to TRBJ2-7; a weak D match, TRBD2 (6 bases). The CDR3 is made up of 15 amino acids. Germline V lookup: CDR1 SGHNT, CDR2 YENEEA. V was cut by 3 bases and J by 3 bases, with 15 bases left in between. CDR3 bases: TGTGCCAGCAGCTTTAGCGGCACCGAAGGCTACGAGCAGTACTTC. It yields the protein CASSFSGTEGYEQYF.

This clonotype was seen a handful of times. V gene TRBV20-1 combines with J gene TRBJ2-7, with TRBD2 matching over 14 bases. CDR3 length: 17 amino acids. V dropped 1 base and J dropped 2; count of bases not matched to a gene: 7. CDR1 is DFQATT and CDR2 is SNEGSKA in the germline V gene (reference sequence). DNA of the CDR3: TGCAGTGCTAGAGGACTAGCGGGAGGGAGGGGCACCTACGAGCAGTACTTC. Its translation: CSARGLAGGRGTYEQYF.

This sequence joins TRBV5-1 and TRBJ2-5, with D unclear. Trimming took off 3 bases at V and 1 base at J, with 7 bases between the two ends. In germline, CDR1 is SGHRS, CDR2 YFSETQ. This CDR3 comprises 13 residues. The CDR3 protein is CASSWTTQETQYF. CDR3 DNA sequence: TGCGCCAGCAGCTGGACCACCCAAGAGACCCAGTACTTC.

As to this clonotype: This clone may be a read error of a much larger clone one base away. The chain has TRBV18 and TRBJ2-7, with TRBD2 matching 7 bases. This CDR3 spans 18 amino acids. The ends lost 3 bases at V and 1 base at J; junction bases unmatched: 15. Per the germline V gene, CDR1 is KGHSH and CDR2 is LQKENI. Here the CDR3 reads CASSPLPSRGGSSYEQYF. DNA of the CDR3: TGTGCCAGCTCACCCCTTCCCTCGCGGGGCGGGAGTTCCTACGAGCAGTACTTC.

The CDR3 protein is CASTPSFPRDEQFF. Here the CDR3 DNA reads TGTGCCAGCACCCCGTCGTTTCCTCGGGATGAGCAGTTCTTC. V usage is TRBV7-9 and J usage is TRBJ2-1; D gene uncertain. V gave up 7 bases and J gave up 8 bases, with 18 bases separating them. This CDR3 has 14 residues. Germline V gene lookup returns CDR1 SEHNR and CDR2 FQNEAQ (reference sequence).

This clonotype showed up just a few times. The chain carries TRBV7-6 and TRBJ2-2; D not resolved. Germline lookup yields CDR1 SGHVS and CDR2 FNYEAQ. This CDR3 is built from 17 residues. V was cut by 5 bases and J by 4 bases, with 20 bases left in between. CDR3 protein: CASSPIAGSVVTGELFF. In DNA, the CDR3 is TGTGCCAGCAGCCCCATCGCCGGAAGCGTGGTCACCGGGGAGCTGTTTTTT.

This clonotype was observed at least ten times. The V call is TRBV21-1, the J call TRBJ2-7; the DNA was not used to check the table's D call, TRBD1. TRBV21-1 is given as a pseudogene. CDR3 length equals 11 residues. The CDR3 coding sequence is TGTGCCATTTCAGGGGTGAAAGAGCAGTACTTC. Amino acids: CAISGVKEQYF.